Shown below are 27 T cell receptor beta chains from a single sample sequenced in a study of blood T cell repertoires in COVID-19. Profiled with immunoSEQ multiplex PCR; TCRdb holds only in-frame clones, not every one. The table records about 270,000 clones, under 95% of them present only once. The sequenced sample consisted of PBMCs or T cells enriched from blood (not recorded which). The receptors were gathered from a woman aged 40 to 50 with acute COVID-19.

The CDR3 bases are TGTGCCAGCACATGCCGGCCTAGCGGGGGTTACAATGAGCAGTTCTTC. This codes for CASTCRPSGGYNEQFF. V gene TRBV6-4 combines with J gene TRBJ2-1; 10 bases agree with TRBD2. The CDR3 totals 16 residues. CDR1 is MRHNA, CDR2 SNTAGT, per germline. The J segment lost 4 bases and the V segment lost 7 bases, leaving 10 bases of the junction unmatched.

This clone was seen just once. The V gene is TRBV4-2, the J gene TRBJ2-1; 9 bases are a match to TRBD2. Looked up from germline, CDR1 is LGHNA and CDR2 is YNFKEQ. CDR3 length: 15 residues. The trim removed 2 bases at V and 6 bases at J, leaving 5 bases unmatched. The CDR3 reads CASSQRGLAGNEQFF. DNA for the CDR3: TGTGCCAGCAGCCAAAGGGGACTAGCTGGCAATGAGCAGTTCTTC.

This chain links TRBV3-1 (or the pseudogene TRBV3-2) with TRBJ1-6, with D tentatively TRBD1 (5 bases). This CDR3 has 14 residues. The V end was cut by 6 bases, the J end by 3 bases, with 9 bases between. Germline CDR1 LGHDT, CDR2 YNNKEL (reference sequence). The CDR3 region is CASSQQVYNSPLHF. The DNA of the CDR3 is TGTGCCAGCAGTCAACAGGTCTATAATTCACCCCTCCACTTT.

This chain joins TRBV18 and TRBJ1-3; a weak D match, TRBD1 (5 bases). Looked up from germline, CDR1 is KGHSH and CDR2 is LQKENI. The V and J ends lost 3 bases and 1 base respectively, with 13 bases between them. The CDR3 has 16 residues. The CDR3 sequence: CASSPIGGDSGNTIYF. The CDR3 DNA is TGTGCCAGCTCACCCATCGGGGGGGATTCTGGAAACACCATATATTTT.

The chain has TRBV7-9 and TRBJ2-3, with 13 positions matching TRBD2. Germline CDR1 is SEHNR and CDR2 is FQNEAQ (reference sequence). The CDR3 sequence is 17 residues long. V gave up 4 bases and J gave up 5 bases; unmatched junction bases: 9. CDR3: CASSWKGLAGEIDTQYF. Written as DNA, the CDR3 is TGTGCCAGCAGCTGGAAAGGACTAGCGGGAGAAATAGATACGCAGTATTTT.

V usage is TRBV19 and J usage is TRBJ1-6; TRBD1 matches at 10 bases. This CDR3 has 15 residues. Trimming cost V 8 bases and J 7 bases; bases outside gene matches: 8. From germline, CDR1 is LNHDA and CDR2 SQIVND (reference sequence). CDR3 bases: TGTGCCAGTTGGGGGGGACAGGGGATGAATTCACCCCTCCACTTT. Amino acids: CASWGGQGMNSPLHF.

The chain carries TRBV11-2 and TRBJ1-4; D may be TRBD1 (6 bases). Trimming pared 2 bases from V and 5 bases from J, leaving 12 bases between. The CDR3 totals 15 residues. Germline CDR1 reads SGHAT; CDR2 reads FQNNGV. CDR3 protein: CASSLSGAGNEKLFF. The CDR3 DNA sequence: TGTGCCAGCAGCTTATCAGGGGCCGGGAATGAAAAACTGTTTTTT.

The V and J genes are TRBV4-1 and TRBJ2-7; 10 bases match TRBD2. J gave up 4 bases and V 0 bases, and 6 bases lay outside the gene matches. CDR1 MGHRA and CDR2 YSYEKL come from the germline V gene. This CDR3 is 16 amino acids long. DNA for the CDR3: TGCGCCAGCAGCCAAGATATCAGCGGGGGGGTATACGAGCAGTACTTC. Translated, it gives CASSQDISGGVYEQYF.

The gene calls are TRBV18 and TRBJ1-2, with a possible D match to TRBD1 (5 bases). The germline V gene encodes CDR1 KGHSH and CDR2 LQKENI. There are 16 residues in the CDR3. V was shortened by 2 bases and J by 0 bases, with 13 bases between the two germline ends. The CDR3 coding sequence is TGTGCCAGCTCACCATTAGGGGAAGGGTCTAACTATGGCTACACCTTC. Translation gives CASSPLGEGSNYGYTF.

DNA for the CDR3: TGTGCCAGCACCGACGGGGGGCGAGAGACCCAGTACTTC. Protein: CASTDGGRETQYF. The gene calls are TRBV6-5 and TRBJ2-5; possibly TRBD2 for D (7 bases). V lost 7 bases to trimming and J lost 4 bases, with 13 bases between them. The CDR3 has 13 residues. Germline V gives CDR1 MNHEY, CDR2 SVGAGI.

The CDR3, as DNA: TGTGCCAGCTTGGGGATAGGACAGGGGGACGAGACCCAGTACTTC. Its translation is CASLGIGQGDETQYF. The chain couples TRBV28 to TRBJ2-5, with 10 bases identical to TRBD1. With 8 bases clipped from V and 5 bases from J, the junction kept 11 bases outside the gene matches. CDR1 and CDR2 from the germline V gene are MDHEN and SYDVKM. The CDR3 sequence is 15 residues long.

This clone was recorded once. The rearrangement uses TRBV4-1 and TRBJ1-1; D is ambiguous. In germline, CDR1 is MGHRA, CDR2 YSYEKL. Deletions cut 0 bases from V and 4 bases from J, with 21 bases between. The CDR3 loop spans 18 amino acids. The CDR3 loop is CASSQDPPRDSSATEAFF. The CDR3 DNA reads TGCGCCAGCAGCCAAGATCCCCCCCGCGACTCGTCTGCCACTGAAGCTTTCTTT.

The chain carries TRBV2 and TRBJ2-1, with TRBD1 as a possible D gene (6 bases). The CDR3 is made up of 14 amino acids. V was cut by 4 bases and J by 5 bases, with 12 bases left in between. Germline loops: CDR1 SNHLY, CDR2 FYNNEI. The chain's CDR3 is CASSADRSDNEQFF. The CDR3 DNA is TGTGCCAGCAGTGCTGACAGGTCGGACAATGAGCAGTTCTTC.

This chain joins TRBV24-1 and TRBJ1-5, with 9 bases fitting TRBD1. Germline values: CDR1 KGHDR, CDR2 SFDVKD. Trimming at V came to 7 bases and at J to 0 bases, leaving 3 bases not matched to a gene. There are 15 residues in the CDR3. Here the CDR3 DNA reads TGTGCCACCAGCGGGACAGGGAATAGCAATCAGCCCCAGCATTTT. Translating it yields CATSGTGNSNQPQHF.

The CDR3 spells CASSVVSGYYGYTF. CDR3 sequence (DNA): TGTGCCAGCAGTGTCGTATCAGGATACTATGGCTACACCTTC. The chain has TRBV2 and TRBJ1-2; D remains unclear. Germline CDR1 and CDR2: SNHLY and FYNNEI. Trimming removed 4 bases from V and 3 bases from J, with 12 bases in between. The CDR3 sequence is 14 residues long.

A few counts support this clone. The CDR3 loop reads CASSVVAGPSGANVLTF. The CDR3 bases are TGTGCCAGCAGCGTAGTAGCGGGTCCCTCTGGGGCCAACGTCCTGACTTTC. The rearrangement links TRBV9 to TRBJ2-6, with 7 bases matching TRBD2. Trimming at V came to 0 bases and at J to 0 bases, leaving 3 bases not matched to a gene. Germline V gives CDR1 SGDLS, CDR2 YYNGEE. The CDR3 length is 17 residues.

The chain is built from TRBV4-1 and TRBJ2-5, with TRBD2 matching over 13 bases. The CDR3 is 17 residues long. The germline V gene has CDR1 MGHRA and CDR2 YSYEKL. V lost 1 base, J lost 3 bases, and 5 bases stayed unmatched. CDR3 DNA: TGCGCCAGCAGCCAAGCTACCGGGACTAGCGGGGAAGAGACCCAGTACTTC. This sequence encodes CASSQATGTSGEETQYF.

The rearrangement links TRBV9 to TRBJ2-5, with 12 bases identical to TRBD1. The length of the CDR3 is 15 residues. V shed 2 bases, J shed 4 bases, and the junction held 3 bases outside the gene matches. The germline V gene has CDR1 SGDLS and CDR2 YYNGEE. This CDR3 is CASSVGTGGVETQYF. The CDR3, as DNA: TGTGCCAGCAGCGTCGGGACAGGGGGCGTAGAGACCCAGTACTTC.

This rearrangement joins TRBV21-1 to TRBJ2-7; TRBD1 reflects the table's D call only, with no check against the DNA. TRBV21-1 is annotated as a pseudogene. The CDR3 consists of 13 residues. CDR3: CASKQGAPREQYF. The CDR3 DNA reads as TGTGCCAGCAAACAGGGGGCGCCTCGCGAGCAGTACTTC.

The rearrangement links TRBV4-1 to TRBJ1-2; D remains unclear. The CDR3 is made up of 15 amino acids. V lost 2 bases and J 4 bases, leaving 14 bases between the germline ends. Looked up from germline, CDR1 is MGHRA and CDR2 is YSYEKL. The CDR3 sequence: CASSQISGGPYGYTF. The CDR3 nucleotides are TGCGCCAGCAGCCAAATCTCGGGAGGGCCCTATGGCTACACCTTC.

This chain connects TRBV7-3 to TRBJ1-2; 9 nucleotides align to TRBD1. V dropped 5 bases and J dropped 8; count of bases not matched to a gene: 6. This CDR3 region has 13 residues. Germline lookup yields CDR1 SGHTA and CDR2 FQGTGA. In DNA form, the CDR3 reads TGTGCCAGCAGCGAAGGACAGGGGTTCGGCTACACCTTC. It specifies CASSEGQGFGYTF.

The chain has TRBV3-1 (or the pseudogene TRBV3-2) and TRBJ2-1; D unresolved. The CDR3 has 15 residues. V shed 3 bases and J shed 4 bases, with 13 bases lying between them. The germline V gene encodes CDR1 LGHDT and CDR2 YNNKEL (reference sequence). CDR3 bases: TGTGCCAGCAGCCACCCCACGGAGAATTACAATGAGCAGTTCTTC. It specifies CASSHPTENYNEQFF.

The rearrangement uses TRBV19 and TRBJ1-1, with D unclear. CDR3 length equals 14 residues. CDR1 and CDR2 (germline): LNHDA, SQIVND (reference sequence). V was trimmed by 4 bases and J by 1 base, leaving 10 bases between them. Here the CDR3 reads CASSNVVPNTEAFF. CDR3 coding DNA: TGTGCCAGTAGTAATGTCGTTCCGAACACTGAAGCTTTCTTT.

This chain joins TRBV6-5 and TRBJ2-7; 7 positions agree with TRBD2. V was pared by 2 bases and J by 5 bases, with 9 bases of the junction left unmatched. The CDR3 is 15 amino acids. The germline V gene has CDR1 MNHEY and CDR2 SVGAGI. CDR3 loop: CASSYLSGKIHEQYF. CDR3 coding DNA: TGTGCCAGCAGTTACCTGAGCGGGAAAATCCACGAGCAGTACTTC.

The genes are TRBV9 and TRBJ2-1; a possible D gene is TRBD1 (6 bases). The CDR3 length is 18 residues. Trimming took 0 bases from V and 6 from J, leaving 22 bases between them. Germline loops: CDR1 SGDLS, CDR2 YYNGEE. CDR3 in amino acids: CASSVAPRDPAGVNEQFF. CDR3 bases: TGTGCCAGCAGCGTAGCCCCAAGGGATCCAGCAGGGGTCAATGAGCAGTTCTTC.

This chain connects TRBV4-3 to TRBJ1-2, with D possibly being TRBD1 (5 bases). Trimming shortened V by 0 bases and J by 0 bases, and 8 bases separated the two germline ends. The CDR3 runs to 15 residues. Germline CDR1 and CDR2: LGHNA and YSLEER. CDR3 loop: CASSQETGANYGYTF. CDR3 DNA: TGCGCCAGCAGCCAAGAAACAGGAGCTAACTATGGCTACACCTTC.

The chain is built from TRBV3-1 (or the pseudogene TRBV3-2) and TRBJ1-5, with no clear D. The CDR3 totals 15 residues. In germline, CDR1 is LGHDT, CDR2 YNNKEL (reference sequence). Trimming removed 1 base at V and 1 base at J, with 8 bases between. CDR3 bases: TGTGCCAGCAGCCAAGGATGGCAGAGCAATCAGCCCCAGCATTTT. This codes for CASSQGWQSNQPQHF.